The 2 T cell receptor beta chains listed next were all sequenced from one sample in a study of blood T cell repertoires in COVID-19. The method was immunoSEQ multiplex PCR; TCRdb's version includes in-frame clones alone and lacks a portion of them. The data hold 300,000 to 400,000 clones, with roughly nine tenths observed a single time. What was sequenced was PBMCs or T cells enriched from blood (not recorded which). These receptors were taken from a man younger than 35 who had recovered from COVID-19.

The rearrangement joins TRBV19 to TRBJ1-2; 8 bases fit TRBD1. V lost 3 bases, J lost 4 bases, and 7 bases stayed unmatched. Per germline, CDR1 LNHDA and CDR2 SQIVND (reference sequence). The CDR3 is 15 amino acids. CDR3 nucleotides: TGTGCCAGTAGTATCCCAGGGGGCCGCATCTATGGCTACACCTTC. Its translation: CASSIPGGRIYGYTF.

The chain combines TRBV19 with TRBJ2-1; D unclear. Per the germline V gene, CDR1 is LNHDA and CDR2 is SQIVND (reference sequence). The length of the CDR3 is 12 residues. V dropped 3 bases and J dropped 9 bases, with 9 bases sitting between them. The CDR3 spells CASSIVAGEQFF. DNA of the CDR3: TGTGCCAGTAGTATCGTAGCTGGTGAGCAGTTCTTC.